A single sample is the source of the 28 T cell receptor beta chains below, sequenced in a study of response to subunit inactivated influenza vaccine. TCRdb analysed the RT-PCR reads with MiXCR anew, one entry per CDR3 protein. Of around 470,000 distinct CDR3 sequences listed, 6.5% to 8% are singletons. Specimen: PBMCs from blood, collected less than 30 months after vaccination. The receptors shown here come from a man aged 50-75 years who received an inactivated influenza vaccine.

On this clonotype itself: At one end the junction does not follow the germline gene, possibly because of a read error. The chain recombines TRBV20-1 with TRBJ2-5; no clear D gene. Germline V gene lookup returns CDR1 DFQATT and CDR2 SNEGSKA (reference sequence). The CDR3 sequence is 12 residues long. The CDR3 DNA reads TGCAGTGCCAGAATTGGGGTGGAGACCCGGTACTTC. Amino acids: CSARIGVETRYF.

CDR3 sequence: CATSRVRGGAYEQYF. CDR3 in DNA: TGTGCCACCAGCAGAGTGAGAGGGGGGGCCTACGAGCAGTACTTC. This chain joins TRBV15 and TRBJ2-7, with D possibly TRBD2 on 7 matching bases. This CDR3 has 15 residues. Trimming cost V 1 base and J 2 bases, with 12 bases left between them. Germline V gives CDR1 LNHNV, CDR2 YYDKDF (reference sequence).

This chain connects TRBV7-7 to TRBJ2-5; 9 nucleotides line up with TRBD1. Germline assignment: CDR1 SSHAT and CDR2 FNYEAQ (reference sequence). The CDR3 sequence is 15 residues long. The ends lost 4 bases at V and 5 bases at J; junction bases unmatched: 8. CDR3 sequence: CASSSTGTGFETQYF. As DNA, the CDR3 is TGTGCCAGCAGCTCGACCGGGACAGGGTTCGAGACCCAGTACTTC.

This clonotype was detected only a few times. In DNA form, the CDR3 reads TGTGCCAGCAGCCGGACAGGGAGGCGGCAAGAGACCCAGTACTTC. It is translated as CASSRTGRRQETQYF. V and J are TRBV21-1 and TRBJ2-5; the table's D call, TRBD1, has no DNA check behind it. TRBV21-1 is assigned pseudogene status. There are 15 residues in the CDR3.

The DNA of the CDR3 is TGTGCCAGCAGTGAGACCCCGACAAGTGAAAAACTGTTTTTT. It is translated as CASSETPTSEKLFF. The chain carries TRBV5-6 and TRBJ1-4; D gene ambiguous. The germline V gene encodes CDR1 SGHDT and CDR2 YYEEEE. This CDR3 has 14 residues. Deletions cut 5 bases from V and 7 bases from J, with 15 bases between.

The CDR3 region has the DNA TGTGCCAGCAGTTTAGGGAAGTTGGGGACTACATCGAACACTGAAGCTTTCTTT. This gives the protein CASSLGKLGTTSNTEAFF. The V and J genes are TRBV12-3 or TRBV12-4 and TRBJ1-1, with D maybe TRBD1 (5 bases). The CDR3 loop spans 18 amino acids. V was clipped by 1 base and J by 1 base, with 19 bases between them.

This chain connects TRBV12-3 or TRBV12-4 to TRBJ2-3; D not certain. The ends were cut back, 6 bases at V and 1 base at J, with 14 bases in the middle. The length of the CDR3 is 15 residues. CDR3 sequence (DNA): TGTGCCAGCAGCCCACAACTTACCCGCACAGATACGCAGTATTTT. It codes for CASSPQLTRTDTQYF.

The CDR3 nucleotides read TGTGCCAGCAGCCAAGTGGGGGCGCATGGTCCCTACGAGCAGTACTTC. Protein: CASSQVGAHGPYEQYF. The chain combines TRBV4-2 with TRBJ2-7; possible D gene TRBD1, 6 bases. Germline loops: CDR1 LGHNA, CDR2 YNFKEQ. V dropped 1 base and J dropped 2 bases, with 15 bases sitting between them. The CDR3 consists of 16 residues.

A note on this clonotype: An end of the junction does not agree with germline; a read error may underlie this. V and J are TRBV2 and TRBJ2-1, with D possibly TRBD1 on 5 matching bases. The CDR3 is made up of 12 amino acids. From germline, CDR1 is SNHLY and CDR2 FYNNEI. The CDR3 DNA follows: TGTGCCATCAGTGCAGCAGGGAATGAGCAGTTCTTC. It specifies CAISAAGNEQFF.

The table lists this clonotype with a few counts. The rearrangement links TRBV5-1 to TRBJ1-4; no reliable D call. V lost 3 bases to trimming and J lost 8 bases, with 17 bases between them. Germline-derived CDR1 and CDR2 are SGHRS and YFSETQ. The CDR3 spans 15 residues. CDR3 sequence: CASSWGPRAGEKLFF. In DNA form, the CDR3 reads TGCGCCAGCAGCTGGGGTCCGAGGGCGGGAGAAAAACTGTTTTTT.

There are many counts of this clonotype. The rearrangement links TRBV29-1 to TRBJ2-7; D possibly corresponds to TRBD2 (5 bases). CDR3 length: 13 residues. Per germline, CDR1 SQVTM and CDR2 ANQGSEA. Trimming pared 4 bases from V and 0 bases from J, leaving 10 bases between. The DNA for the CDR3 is TGCAGCGTTGTGCCGGGGAGCTCCTACGAGCAGTACTTC. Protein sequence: CSVVPGSSYEQYF.

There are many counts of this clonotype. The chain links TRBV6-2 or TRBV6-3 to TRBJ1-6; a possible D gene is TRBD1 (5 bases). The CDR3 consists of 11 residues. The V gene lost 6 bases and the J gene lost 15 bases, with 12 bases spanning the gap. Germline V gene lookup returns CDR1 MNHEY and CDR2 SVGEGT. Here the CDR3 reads CASSSFQGLHF. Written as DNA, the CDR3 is TGTGCCAGCAGCTCCTTCCAGGGCCTCCACTTT.

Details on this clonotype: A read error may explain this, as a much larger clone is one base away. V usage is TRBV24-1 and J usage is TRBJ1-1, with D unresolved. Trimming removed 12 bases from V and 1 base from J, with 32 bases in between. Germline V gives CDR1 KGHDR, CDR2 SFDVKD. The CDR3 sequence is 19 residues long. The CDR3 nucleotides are TGTGCCTGCAGTTTGGCTTTTCGGTTGTTTTACATTAAGAACACTGAAGCTTTCTTT. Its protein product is CACSLAFRLFYIKNTEAFF.

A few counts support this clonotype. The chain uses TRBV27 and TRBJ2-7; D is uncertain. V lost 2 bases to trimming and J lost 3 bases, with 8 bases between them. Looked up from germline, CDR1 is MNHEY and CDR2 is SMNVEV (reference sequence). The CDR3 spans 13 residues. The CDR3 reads CASSLKVRYEQYF. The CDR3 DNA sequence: TGTGCCAGCAGTTTAAAGGTCCGCTACGAGCAGTACTTC.

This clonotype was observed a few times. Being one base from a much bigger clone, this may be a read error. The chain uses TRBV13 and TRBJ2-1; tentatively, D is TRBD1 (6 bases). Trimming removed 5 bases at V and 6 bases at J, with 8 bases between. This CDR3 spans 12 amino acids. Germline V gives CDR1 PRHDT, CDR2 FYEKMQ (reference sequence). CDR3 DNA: TGTGCCAGCAGCCGACAGGTCAATGAGCAGTTCTTC. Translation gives CASSRQVNEQFF.

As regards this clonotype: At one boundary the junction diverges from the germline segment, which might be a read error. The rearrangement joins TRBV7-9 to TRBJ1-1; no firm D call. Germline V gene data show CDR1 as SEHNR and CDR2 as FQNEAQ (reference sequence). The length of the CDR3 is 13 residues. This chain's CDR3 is CASSLGLNAEAFF. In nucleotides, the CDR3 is TGTGCCAGCAGTCTCGGTCTGAACGCTGAAGCTTTCTTT.

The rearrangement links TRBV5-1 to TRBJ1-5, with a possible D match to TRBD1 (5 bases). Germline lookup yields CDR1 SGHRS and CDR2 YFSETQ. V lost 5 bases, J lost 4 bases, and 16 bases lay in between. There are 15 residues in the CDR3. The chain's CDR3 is CASSPGTQRNQPQHF. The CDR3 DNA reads TGCGCCAGCAGTCCCGGGACCCAAAGGAATCAGCCCCAGCATTTT.

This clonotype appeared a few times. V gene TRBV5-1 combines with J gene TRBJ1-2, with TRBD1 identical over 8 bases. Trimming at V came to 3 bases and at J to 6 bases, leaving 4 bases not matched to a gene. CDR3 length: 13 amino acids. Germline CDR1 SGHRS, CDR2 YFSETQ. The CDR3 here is CASSSGQVDGYTF. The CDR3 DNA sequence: TGCGCCAGCAGCTCGGGACAGGTAGATGGCTACACCTTC.

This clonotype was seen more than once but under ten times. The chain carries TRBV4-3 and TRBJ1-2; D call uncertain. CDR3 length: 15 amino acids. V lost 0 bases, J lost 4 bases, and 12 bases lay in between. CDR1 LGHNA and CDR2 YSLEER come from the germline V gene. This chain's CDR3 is CASSQDLSYGYGYTF. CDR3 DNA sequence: TGCGCCAGCAGCCAAGATCTATCGTATGGCTATGGCTACACCTTC.

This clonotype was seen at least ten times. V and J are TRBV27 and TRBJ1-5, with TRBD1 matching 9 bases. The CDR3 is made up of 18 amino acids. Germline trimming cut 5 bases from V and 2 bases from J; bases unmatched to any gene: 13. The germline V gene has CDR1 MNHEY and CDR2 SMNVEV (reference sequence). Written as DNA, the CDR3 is TGTGCCAGCAGTCCGGGACAGGGTCGAAGTTCGGGCAATCAGCCCCAGCATTTT. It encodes CASSPGQGRSSGNQPQHF.

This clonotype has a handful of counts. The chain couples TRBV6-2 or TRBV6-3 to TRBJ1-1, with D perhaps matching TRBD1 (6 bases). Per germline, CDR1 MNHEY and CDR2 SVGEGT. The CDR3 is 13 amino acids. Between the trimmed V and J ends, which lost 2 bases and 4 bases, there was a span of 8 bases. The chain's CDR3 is CASSYTGSTEAFF. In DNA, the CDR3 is TGTGCCAGCAGTTACACAGGGAGCACTGAAGCTTTCTTT.

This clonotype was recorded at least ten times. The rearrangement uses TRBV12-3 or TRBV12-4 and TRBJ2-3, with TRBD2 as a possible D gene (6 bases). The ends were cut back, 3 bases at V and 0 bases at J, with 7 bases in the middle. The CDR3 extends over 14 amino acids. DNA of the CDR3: TGTGCCAGCAGTTTCGGAGGGAGCACAGATACGCAGTATTTT. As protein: CASSFGGSTDTQYF.

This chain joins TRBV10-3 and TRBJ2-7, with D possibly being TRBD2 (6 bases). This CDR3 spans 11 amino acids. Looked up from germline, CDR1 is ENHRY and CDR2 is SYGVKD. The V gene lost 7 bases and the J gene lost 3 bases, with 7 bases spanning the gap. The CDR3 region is CAIMGGYEQYF. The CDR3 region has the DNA TGTGCCATCATGGGGGGCTACGAGCAGTACTTC.

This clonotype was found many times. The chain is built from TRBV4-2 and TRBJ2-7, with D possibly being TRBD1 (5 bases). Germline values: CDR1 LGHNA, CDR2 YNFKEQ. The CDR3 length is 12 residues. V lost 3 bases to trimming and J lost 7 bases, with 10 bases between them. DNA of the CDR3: TGTGCCAGCAGCCATTTCGGACAAGAGCAGTACTTC. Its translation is CASSHFGQEQYF.

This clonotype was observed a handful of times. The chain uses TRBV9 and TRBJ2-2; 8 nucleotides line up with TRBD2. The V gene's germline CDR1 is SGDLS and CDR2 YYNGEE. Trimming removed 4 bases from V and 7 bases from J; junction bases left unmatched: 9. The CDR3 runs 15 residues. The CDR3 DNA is TGTGCCAGCAGCCCCCGAGGACTAGCTGTCGGGGAGCTGTTTTTT. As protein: CASSPRGLAVGELFF.

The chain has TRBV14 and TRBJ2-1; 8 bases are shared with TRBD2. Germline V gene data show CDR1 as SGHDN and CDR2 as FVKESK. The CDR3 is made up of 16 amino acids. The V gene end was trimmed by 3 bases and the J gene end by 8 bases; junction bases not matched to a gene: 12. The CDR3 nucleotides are TGTGCCAGCAGCCATCGGGGTGCGGGAGGCCGGGATGAGCAGTTCTTC. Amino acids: CASSHRGAGGRDEQFF.

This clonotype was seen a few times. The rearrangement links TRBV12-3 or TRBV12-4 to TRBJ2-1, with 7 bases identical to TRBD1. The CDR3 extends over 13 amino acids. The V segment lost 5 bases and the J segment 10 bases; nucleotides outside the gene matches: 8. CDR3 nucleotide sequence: TGTGCCAGCAGTCGCGACAGGGCCTTCGAGCAGTTCTTC. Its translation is CASSRDRAFEQFF.

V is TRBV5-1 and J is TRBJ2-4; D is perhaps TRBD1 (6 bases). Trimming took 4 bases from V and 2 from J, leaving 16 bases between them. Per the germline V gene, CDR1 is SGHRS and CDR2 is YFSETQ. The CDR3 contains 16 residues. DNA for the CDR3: TGCGCCAGCAGCATGGACAGCCCACTACCCAAAAACATTCAGTACTTC. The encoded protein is CASSMDSPLPKNIQYF. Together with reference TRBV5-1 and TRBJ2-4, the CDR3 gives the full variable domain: KAGVTQTPRYLIKTRGQQVTLSCSPISGHRSVSWYQQTPGQGLQFLFEYFSETQRNKGNFPGRFSGRQFSNSRSEMNVSTLELGDSALYLCASSMDSPLPKNIQYFGAGTRLSVL.